Shown below are 18 T cell receptor beta chains from a single sample sequenced in a study of cytomegalovirus exposure and HLA in healthy donors. This PCR relied on a set of 60 Vbeta primers and 13 Jbeta primers. The table came from immunoSEQ multiplex PCR; TCRdb's copy has only in-frame clones and leaves some out. Of fewer than 85,000 clones in the sample, 65% to 80% were seen once. The source material was PBMCs. The receptor set was obtained from a middle-aged woman in good health and CMV-seropositive.

The rearrangement uses TRBV30 and TRBJ1-1, with D maybe TRBD1 (6 bases). Germline V gene sequence: CDR1 GTSNPN, CDR2 SVGIG (reference sequence). Trimming left V 4 bases short and J 2 bases short, with 11 bases between. There are 13 residues in the CDR3. The CDR3 coding sequence is TGTGCCTGGATTAGGGGGGGCAACACTGAAGCTTTCTTT. This sequence encodes CAWIRGGNTEAFF.

V usage is TRBV25-1 and J usage is TRBJ2-3; possible D gene TRBD1, 7 bases. This CDR3 is built from 17 residues. CDR1 and CDR2 from the germline V gene are MGHDK and SYGVNS. Trimming pared 2 bases from V and 4 bases from J, leaving 19 bases between. Here the CDR3 DNA reads TGTGCCAGCAGTGAAGGGAAGAGACAGGGAGGATCAGATACGCAGTATTTT. Translating gives CASSEGKRQGGSDTQYF.

A single count supports this clone. The chain combines TRBV27 with TRBJ2-2; D is possibly TRBD2 (5 bases). The CDR3 is made up of 15 amino acids. Trimming cost V 6 bases and J 3 bases, with 14 bases left between them. In germline, CDR1 is MNHEY, CDR2 SMNVEV (reference sequence). The CDR3 sequence is CASSPTGLYTGELFF. The DNA of the CDR3 is TGTGCCAGCAGCCCTACCGGACTTTACACCGGGGAGCTGTTTTTT.

The rearrangement joins TRBV28 to TRBJ1-2, with TRBD1 identical over 7 bases. Germline CDR1 reads MDHEN; CDR2 reads SYDVKM. The CDR3 loop spans 13 amino acids. V dropped 7 bases and J dropped 4; count of bases not matched to a gene: 6. This CDR3 is CASNLDRSYGYTF. CDR3 sequence (DNA): TGTGCCAGCAACCTGGACAGGAGCTATGGCTACACCTTC.

Comments on this clone: The junction departs from the called germline gene at one end, perhaps through a read error. The rearrangement joins TRBV7-9 to TRBJ1-2, with 7 positions matching TRBD1. This CDR3 is 12 amino acids long. The germline gives CDR1 SEHNR, CDR2 FQNEAQ (reference sequence). DNA for the CDR3: TGTGCCAGCAGCTTAGAAGACAGGGAAAGCTCCTTC. Translated, it gives CASSLEDRESSF.

This clone was observed a handful of times. V usage is TRBV2 and J usage is TRBJ2-1, with TRBD1 identical over 8 bases. Trimming at V came to 0 bases and at J to 4 bases, leaving 5 bases not matched to a gene. The CDR3 has 16 residues. From germline, CDR1 is SNHLY and CDR2 FYNNEI. The CDR3 DNA is TGTGCCAGCAGTGAAGCGCTCGGGACAGGTTACAATGAGCAGTTCTTC. The encoded protein is CASSEALGTGYNEQFF.

This clone was picked up a small number of times. The chain couples TRBV6-6 to TRBJ1-3; D not certain. CDR3 length: 15 amino acids. Trimming left V 6 bases short and J 3 bases short, with 15 bases between. The V gene's germline CDR1 is MNHNY and CDR2 SVGAGI (reference sequence). The CDR3 is CASRSSGDRGNTIYF. The CDR3 region has the DNA TGTGCCAGCAGATCCTCCGGGGATCGTGGAAACACCATATATTTT.

The chain couples TRBV7-9 to TRBJ2-7, with 7 bases aligning to TRBD1. V was clipped by 5 bases and J by 3 bases; unmatched bases: 7. The CDR3 sequence is 14 residues long. CDR1 is SEHNR and CDR2 is FQNEAQ in the germline V gene (reference sequence). CDR3 loop: CASSQGQIRYEQYF. Here the CDR3 DNA reads TGTGCCAGCAGCCAGGGACAGATTCGCTACGAGCAGTACTTC.

The rearrangement uses TRBV23-1 and TRBJ1-3; unclear D gene. TRBV23-1 is an ORF, with its function uncertain. This CDR3 is built from 17 residues. V was shortened by 0 bases and J by 0 bases, with 12 bases between the two germline ends. The chain's CDR3 is CASSQSGRPSSGNTIYF. The CDR3, as DNA: TGCGCCAGCAGTCAATCGGGCAGGCCGAGCTCTGGAAACACCATATATTTT.

This clone showed up just a few times. This chain links TRBV6-5 with TRBJ2-7; the match to TRBD1 covers 9 bases. This CDR3 contains 14 residues. Germline CDR1 is MNHEY and CDR2 is SVGAGI. Trimming removed 8 bases from V and 3 bases from J; junction bases left unmatched: 8. The CDR3 DNA reads as TGTGCCAGCGGGGTTGGGGGACAGGGCTACGAGCAGTACTTC. As protein: CASGVGGQGYEQYF.

The chain recombines TRBV11-2 with TRBJ2-5, with 8 bases that match TRBD2. Trimming took 5 bases from V and 4 from J; bases not matched to a gene: 6. Germline CDR1 is SGHAT and CDR2 is FQNNGV. This CDR3 has 14 amino acids. The CDR3 bases are TGTGCCAGCAGCCTCGGACTAGCTCGAGAGACCCAGTACTTC. Translating gives CASSLGLARETQYF.

The V call is TRBV7-6, the J call TRBJ2-2; the D is unclear. CDR3 length: 15 residues. Per germline, CDR1 SGHVS and CDR2 FNYEAQ. V was clipped by 2 bases and J by 5 bases, with 12 bases between them. The CDR3 is CASSLTFDWTGELFF. CDR3 sequence (DNA): TGTGCCAGCAGCTTAACCTTTGACTGGACCGGGGAGCTGTTTTTT.

The chain links TRBV9 to TRBJ2-7; D not certain. CDR1 and CDR2 (germline): SGDLS, YYNGEE. Trimming left V 0 bases short and J 4 bases short, with 14 bases between. The CDR3 length is 15 residues. Here the CDR3 reads CASSVGWQVWYEQYF. CDR3 sequence (DNA): TGTGCCAGCAGCGTAGGTTGGCAGGTATGGTACGAGCAGTACTTC.

This clone was observed a few times. The CDR3 nucleotides are TGCGCCAGCACACTAGCGGGAGGTGATGAGCAGTTCTTC. Protein product: CASTLAGGDEQFF. The chain combines TRBV5-1 with TRBJ2-1, with TRBD2 matching over 12 bases. The CDR3 is made up of 13 amino acids. Germline CDR1 is SGHRS and CDR2 is YFSETQ. J gave up 8 bases and V 6 bases, and 3 bases lay outside the gene matches.

The rearrangement links TRBV30 to TRBJ1-5; no clear D gene. This CDR3 is built from 14 residues. V lost 0 bases, J lost 3 bases, and 9 bases lay in between. The germline V gene encodes CDR1 GTSNPN and CDR2 SVGIG (reference sequence). In nucleotides, the CDR3 is TGTGCCTGGAGTGTACTGGGCCTCAATCAGCCCCAGCATTTT. This sequence encodes CAWSVLGLNQPQHF.

This chain uses TRBV5-1 with TRBJ2-1; 11 bases line up with TRBD2. Germline V lookup: CDR1 SGHRS, CDR2 YFSETQ. V lost 1 base, J lost 8 bases, and 8 bases stayed unmatched. The CDR3 is made up of 16 amino acids. CDR3 in amino acids: CASSLPLAGGPHEQFF. The CDR3 region has the DNA TGCGCCAGCAGCTTGCCTTTAGCGGGAGGGCCCCATGAGCAGTTCTTC.

The rearrangement joins TRBV6-5 to TRBJ1-5, with unresolved D. Germline V CDR1 and CDR2: MNHEY, SVGAGI. The V end was cut by 0 bases, the J end by 8 bases, with 8 bases between. This CDR3 has 13 residues. The CDR3 sequence: CASSYSRREPQHF. Here the CDR3 DNA reads TGTGCCAGCAGTTACTCCCGACGGGAGCCCCAGCATTTT.

The rearrangement links TRBV5-1 to TRBJ2-2; TRBD2 agrees at 11 bases. This CDR3 is built from 16 residues. The germline V gene encodes CDR1 SGHRS and CDR2 YFSETQ. Trimming took 2 bases from V and 3 from J; bases not matched to a gene: 3. Written as DNA, the CDR3 is TGCGCCAGCAGCTTACTAGCGGGGGTCGACACCGGGGAGCTGTTTTTT. This translates into CASSLLAGVDTGELFF.